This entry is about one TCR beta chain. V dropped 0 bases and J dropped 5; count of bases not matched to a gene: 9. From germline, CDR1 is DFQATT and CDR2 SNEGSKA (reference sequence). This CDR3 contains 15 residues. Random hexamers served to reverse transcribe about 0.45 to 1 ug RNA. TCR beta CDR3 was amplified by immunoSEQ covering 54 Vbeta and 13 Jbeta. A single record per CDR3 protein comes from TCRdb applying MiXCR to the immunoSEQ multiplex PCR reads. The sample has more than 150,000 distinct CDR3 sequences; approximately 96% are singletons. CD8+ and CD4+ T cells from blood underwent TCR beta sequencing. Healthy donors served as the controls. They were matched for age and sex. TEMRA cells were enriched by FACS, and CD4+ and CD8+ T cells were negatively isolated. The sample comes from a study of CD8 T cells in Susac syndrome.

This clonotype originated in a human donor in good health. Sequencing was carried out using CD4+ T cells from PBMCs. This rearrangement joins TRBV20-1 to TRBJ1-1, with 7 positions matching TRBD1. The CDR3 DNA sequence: TGCAGTGCTAGAGATCAGGAGGGGGCGGGAACTGAAGCTTTCTTT. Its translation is CSARDQEGAGTEAFF.